This note documents a single T cell receptor beta chain sequence. The germline gives CDR1 SEHNR, CDR2 FQNEAQ (reference sequence). With 4 bases clipped from V and 8 bases from J, the junction kept 10 bases outside the gene matches. This CDR3 spans 15 amino acids. This record belongs to a study of blood T cell repertoires in COVID-19. Study information: The United States, Italy and Spain were the sources of the acute and convalescent COVID-19 samples. PBMCs, B-cell-depleted T cells, or T cells were the source of the cDNA or gDNA that made up the material.

Authors' data handling: Amplification of reference gene primers was used by the study to estimate nucleated cell counts. Repertoires were generated with immunoSEQ multiplex PCR, while TCRdb's copy carries only in-frame clones and drops some. V and J calls and clone size are those listed in that table; D and trimming were worked out from the DNA. The sample has 110,000 or so clones, less than 85% seen once. The clonotype comes from a human donor in a cohort sampled during active COVID-19. The rearrangement uses TRBV7-9 and TRBJ2-1; 8 bases map to TRBD2. Sample: peripheral blood. CDR3 coding DNA: TGTGCCAGCAGCTCCCTGGGACTAGAGGGGGATGAGCAGTTCTTC. This codes for CASSSLGLEGDEQFF.